The 21 T cell receptor beta chains in this list originate from one sample, sequenced in a study of a mutant IDH1 vaccine in newly diagnosed glioma. As for time point: baseline, week 1 (first vaccination visit). Treatment: pre-vaccination baseline after standard-of-care therapy. Clones were sequenced by immunoSEQ multiplex PCR, and TCRdb holds only the in-frame ones, with some missing. The sample consists of tens of thousands of clones, around 80% of them appearing once. Sample: peripheral blood mononuclear cells (PBMCs), taken from a glioma patient treated with radiotherapy, temozolomide or both. These TCRs come from a woman aged 18-29 years with glioma. Some clones in this sample may be carry-over from other donors' samples.

The rearrangement joins TRBV5-4 to TRBJ1-1, with 9 bases lining up with TRBD1. Germline CDR1 SGHNT, CDR2 YYREEE (reference sequence). V was clipped by 3 bases and J by 4 bases; unmatched bases: 4. The CDR3 is 14 amino acids. The CDR3 is CASSYRGRSTEAFF. The CDR3 nucleotides are TGTGCCAGCAGCTACAGGGGGCGAAGCACTGAAGCTTTCTTT.

J is TRBJ1-2 and V is TRBV5-8; D not certain. The germline gives CDR1 SGHTS, CDR2 YDEGEE. Trimming shortened V by 6 bases and J by 3 bases, and 12 bases separated the two germline ends. This CDR3 spans 13 amino acids. CDR3 sequence (DNA): TGTGCCAGCACTCACGACGGGGACTATGGCTACACCTTC. This gives the protein CASTHDGDYGYTF.

Only one count was recorded for this clone. This chain uses TRBV27 with TRBJ1-5, with 7 bases aligning to TRBD1. The germline V gene has CDR1 MNHEY and CDR2 SMNVEV (reference sequence). The CDR3 consists of 13 residues. Trimming cost V 4 bases and J 8 bases; bases outside gene matches: 5. The CDR3 sequence: CASSSGGIKPQHF. The CDR3 bases are TGTGCCAGCAGTTCAGGGGGGATAAAGCCCCAGCATTTT.

This sequence joins TRBV5-6 and TRBJ1-2, with D perhaps TRBD1 (6 bases). V was shortened by 0 bases and J by 1 base, with 16 bases between the two germline ends. Germline loops: CDR1 SGHDT, CDR2 YYEEEE. The CDR3 extends over 17 amino acids. The CDR3 loop is CASSLGTAAWHNYGYTF. CDR3 nucleotide sequence: TGTGCCAGCAGCTTGGGGACAGCCGCTTGGCATAACTATGGCTACACCTTC.

Concerning this clone itself: The sample carries other DNA sequences with the same CDR3. The rearrangement links TRBV6-5 to TRBJ2-7; 9 bases match TRBD2. Germline CDR1 MNHEY, CDR2 SVGAGI. The J segment lost 3 bases and the V segment lost 5 bases, leaving 2 bases of the junction unmatched. This CDR3 comprises 13 residues. CDR3 protein: CASSLTSGYEQYF. As DNA, the CDR3 is TGTGCCAGCAGTCTGACTAGCGGCTACGAGCAGTACTTC.

The chain recombines TRBV18 with TRBJ2-4; 8 bases align to TRBD1. CDR1 is KGHSH, CDR2 LQKENI, per germline. The CDR3 consists of 16 residues. V lost 2 bases, J lost 0 bases, and 3 bases stayed unmatched. CDR3 nucleotide sequence: TGTGCCAGCTCACCAACGGGACAGGTAGCCAAAAACATTCAGTACTTC. It yields the protein CASSPTGQVAKNIQYF. Using reference TRBV18 and TRBJ2-4 for the parts outside the CDR3, the full variable domain is NAGVMQNPRHLVRRRGQEARLRCSPMKGHSHVYWYRQLPEEGLKFMVYLQKENIIDESGMPKERFSAEFPKEGPSILRIQQVVRGDSAAYFCASSPTGQVAKNIQYFGAGTRLSVL.

The chain recombines TRBV6-6 with TRBJ1-5; 7 bases fit TRBD1. Germline assignment: CDR1 MNHNY and CDR2 SVGAGI (reference sequence). V dropped 4 bases and J dropped 9; count of bases not matched to a gene: 12. This CDR3 has 15 residues. Here the CDR3 DNA reads TGTGCCAGCAGTTCAAGAAGACAGGGACGAAGGCCCCAGCATTTT. It codes for CASSSRRQGRRPQHF.

CDR3 region: CASSFGSRDYEQYF. In nucleotides, the CDR3 is TGTGCCAGCAGTTTCGGCTCGAGGGACTACGAGCAGTACTTC. The V call is TRBV27, the J call TRBJ2-7; tentatively, D is TRBD2 (5 bases). The CDR3 loop spans 14 amino acids. Germline CDR1 is MNHEY and CDR2 is SMNVEV (reference sequence). Trimming stripped 3 bases from V and 3 bases from J, with 12 bases between.

V and J are TRBV6-1 and TRBJ2-7, with D tentatively TRBD1 (6 bases). Trimming left V 0 bases short and J 8 bases short, with 17 bases between. The CDR3 has 15 amino acids. The V gene's germline CDR1 is MNHNS and CDR2 SASEGT. For the CDR3, the DNA is TGTGCCAGCAGTGAAGCGCTTCAGGGGCTAGGGAAGCAGTACTTC. Its translation is CASSEALQGLGKQYF.

The rearrangement joins TRBV10-1 to TRBJ1-5; D is ambiguous. The CDR3 totals 14 residues. V was clipped by 0 bases and J by 9 bases, with 12 bases between them. Germline V CDR1 and CDR2: WNHNN, SYGVQD (reference sequence). CDR3 protein: CASSESGAPRPQHF. As DNA, the CDR3 is TGCGCCAGCAGTGAGTCAGGAGCCCCACGGCCCCAGCATTTT.

This clone has only a few counts. This chain uses TRBV4-1 with TRBJ1-1, with D possibly TRBD1 on 5 matching bases. V was trimmed by 1 base and J by 7 bases, leaving 10 bases between them. The CDR3 totals 13 residues. From germline, CDR1 is MGHRA and CDR2 YSYEKL. The CDR3 DNA follows: TGCGCCAGCAGCCAAGGCCAGGGACGTGAAGCTTTCTTT. Translating gives CASSQGQGREAFF.

The chain employs TRBV4-2 and TRBJ1-2, with 10 positions matching TRBD1. With V trimmed by 0 bases and J by 6 bases, 10 bases remained unmatched. The CDR3 is 17 residues long. CDR1 LGHNA and CDR2 YNFKEQ come from the germline V gene. The CDR3 loop is CASSQDTGTGAPHGYTF. CDR3 DNA: TGTGCCAGCAGCCAAGATACCGGGACAGGGGCCCCCCATGGCTACACCTTC.

The chain has TRBV19 and TRBJ1-4; D not certain. Germline assignment: CDR1 LNHDA and CDR2 SQIVND (reference sequence). The ends were cut back, 5 bases at V and 3 bases at J, with 13 bases in the middle. This CDR3 is 15 amino acids long. The CDR3 loop reads CASSLRQVANEKLFF. CDR3 DNA sequence: TGTGCCAGTAGTTTACGCCAGGTGGCTAATGAAAAACTGTTTTTT.

CDR3 residues: CASSLGASYEQYF. The CDR3 DNA reads TGTGCCAGCAGCTTAGGAGCTAGCTACGAGCAGTACTTC. The chain has TRBV7-6 and TRBJ2-7; no definite D call. In germline, CDR1 is SGHVS, CDR2 FNYEAQ. V lost 1 base, J lost 3 bases, and 7 bases lay in between. The CDR3 totals 13 residues.

This chain joins TRBV2 and TRBJ1-1, with D possibly matching TRBD1 (5 bases). The germline V gene has CDR1 SNHLY and CDR2 FYNNEI. The germline V and J ends were trimmed by 8 bases and 8 bases, with 15 bases remaining between them. This CDR3 is 12 amino acids long. The CDR3 region is CASLGARDEAFF. The CDR3 coding sequence is TGTGCCAGCCTGGGCGCGAGGGACGAAGCTTTCTTT. Looking up the rest from reference TRBV2 and TRBJ1-1 gives the full variable domain: EPEVTQTPSHQVTQMGQEVILRCVPISNHLYFYWYRQILGQKVEFLVSFYNNEISEKSEIFDDQFSVERPDGSNFTLKIRSTKLEDSAMYFCASLGARDEAFFGQGTRLTVV.

This rearrangement joins TRBV5-4 to TRBJ1-2; D may be TRBD1 (6 bases). V lost 4 bases to trimming and J lost 4 bases, with 11 bases between them. Looked up from germline, CDR1 is SGHNT and CDR2 is YYREEE (reference sequence). This CDR3 is built from 13 residues. CDR3 in amino acids: CASSVDSSYGYTF. The CDR3 DNA sequence: TGTGCCAGCAGCGTGGACAGTTCCTATGGCTACACCTTC.

V usage is TRBV5-4 and J usage is TRBJ2-5, with D uncertain. Trimming removed 0 bases from V and 1 base from J, with 7 bases in between. CDR1 SGHNT and CDR2 YYREEE come from the germline V gene (reference sequence). The CDR3 runs 14 residues. The CDR3 reads CASSLGGTQETQYF. The CDR3, as DNA: TGTGCCAGCAGCTTGGGGGGTACCCAAGAGACCCAGTACTTC.

This chain joins TRBV27 and TRBJ1-6, with D hard to call. Between the trimmed V and J ends, which lost 2 bases and 2 bases, there was a span of 10 bases. CDR3 length: 16 residues. Looked up from germline, CDR1 is MNHEY and CDR2 is SMNVEV (reference sequence). The CDR3 reads CASSLRRQTYNSPLHF. Here the CDR3 DNA reads TGTGCCAGCAGTTTAAGGAGGCAGACCTATAATTCACCCCTCCACTTT.

The table lists this clone with a few counts. Here the CDR3 reads CASSFFRSGTGELFF. CDR3 nucleotide sequence: TGTGCCAGCAGTTTCTTCCGGAGCGGTACCGGGGAGCTGTTTTTT. The chain has TRBV28 and TRBJ2-2; a weak D match, TRBD2 (5 bases). The CDR3 spans 15 residues. Germline V lookup: CDR1 MDHEN, CDR2 SYDVKM. V lost 3 bases to trimming and J lost 5 bases, with 13 bases between them. Looking up the rest from reference TRBV28 and TRBJ2-2 gives the full variable domain: DVKVTQSSRYLVKRTGEKVFLECVQDMDHENMFWYRQDPGLGLRLIYFSYDVKMKEKGDIPEGYSVSREKKERFSLILESASTNQTSMYLCASSFFRSGTGELFFGEGSRLTVL.

This clone was seen a handful of times. This sequence joins TRBV15 and TRBJ1-1; D is undetermined. The CDR3 runs to 13 residues. Trimming took 0 bases from V and 0 from J, leaving 2 bases between them. CDR1 is LNHNV and CDR2 is YYDKDF in the germline V gene (reference sequence). CDR3 DNA sequence: TGTGCCACCAGCAGAGATCTGAACACTGAAGCTTTCTTT. Translating gives CATSRDLNTEAFF.

V is TRBV10-3 and J is TRBJ1-1, with 10 bases fitting TRBD1. Germline V gene sequence: CDR1 ENHRY, CDR2 SYGVKD. The length of the CDR3 is 14 residues. The V and J ends lost 6 bases and 4 bases, in that order; junction bases with no gene match: 5. The CDR3 sequence: CAIRGDRGPTEAFF. CDR3 sequence (DNA): TGTGCCATCAGGGGGGACAGGGGACCCACTGAAGCTTTCTTT.